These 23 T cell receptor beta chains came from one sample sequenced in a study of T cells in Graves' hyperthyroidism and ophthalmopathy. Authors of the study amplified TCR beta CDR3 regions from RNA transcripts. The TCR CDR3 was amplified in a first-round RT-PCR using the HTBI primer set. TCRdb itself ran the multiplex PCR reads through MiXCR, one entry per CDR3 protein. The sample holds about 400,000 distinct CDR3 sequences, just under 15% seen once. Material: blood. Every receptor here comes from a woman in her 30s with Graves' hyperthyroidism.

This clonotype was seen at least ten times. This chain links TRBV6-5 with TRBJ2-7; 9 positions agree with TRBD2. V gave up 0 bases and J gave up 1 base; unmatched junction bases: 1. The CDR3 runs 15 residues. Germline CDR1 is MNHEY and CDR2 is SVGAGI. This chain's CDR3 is CASSYSTSGSYEQYF. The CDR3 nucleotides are TGTGCCAGCAGTTACTCGACTAGCGGTTCCTACGAGCAGTACTTC.

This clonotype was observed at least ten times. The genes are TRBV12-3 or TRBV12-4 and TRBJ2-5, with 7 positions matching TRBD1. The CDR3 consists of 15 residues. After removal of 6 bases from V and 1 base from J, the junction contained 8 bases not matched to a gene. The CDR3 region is CASSPGTAAQETQYF. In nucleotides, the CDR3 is TGTGCCAGCAGCCCCGGGACAGCCGCCCAAGAGACCCAGTACTTC.

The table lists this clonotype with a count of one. CDR3 loop: CASREMGAGELFF. CDR3 bases: TGTGCCAGCAGAGAAATGGGAGCCGGGGAGCTGTTTTTT. The J gene is TRBJ2-2, the V gene TRBV2, with a possible D match to TRBD2 (5 bases). Germline values: CDR1 SNHLY, CDR2 FYNNEI. The CDR3 sequence is 13 residues long. Deletions cut 6 bases from V and 6 bases from J, with 11 bases between.

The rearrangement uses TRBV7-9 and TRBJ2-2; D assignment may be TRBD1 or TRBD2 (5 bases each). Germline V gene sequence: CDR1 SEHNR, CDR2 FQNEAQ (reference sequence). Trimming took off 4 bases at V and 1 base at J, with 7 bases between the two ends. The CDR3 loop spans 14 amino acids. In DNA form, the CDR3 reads TGTGCCAGCAGCTGGGACGGGAACACCGGGGAGCTGTTTTTT. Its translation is CASSWDGNTGELFF.

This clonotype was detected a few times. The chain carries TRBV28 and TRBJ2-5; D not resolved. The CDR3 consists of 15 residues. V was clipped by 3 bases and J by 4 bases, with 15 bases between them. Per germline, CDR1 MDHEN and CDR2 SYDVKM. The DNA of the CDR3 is TGTGCCAGCAGTTTTCTGGCCCGAGCCCCAGAGACCCAGTACTTC. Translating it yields CASSFLARAPETQYF.

The CDR3 spells CASSEEVAGVNEQFF. CDR3 bases: TGTGCCAGCAGTGAAGAAGTAGCGGGGGTAAATGAGCAGTTCTTC. The chain links TRBV6-1 to TRBJ2-1; 9 bases are shared with TRBD2. CDR1 is MNHNS and CDR2 is SASEGT in the germline V gene. CDR3 length: 15 residues. Trimming cost V 1 base and J 7 bases; bases outside gene matches: 5.

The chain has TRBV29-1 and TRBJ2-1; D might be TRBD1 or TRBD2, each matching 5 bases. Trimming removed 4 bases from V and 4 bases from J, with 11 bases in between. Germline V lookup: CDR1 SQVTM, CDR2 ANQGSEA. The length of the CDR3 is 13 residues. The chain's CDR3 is CSVVLGEYNEQFF. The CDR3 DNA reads TGCAGCGTTGTCCTGGGGGAGTACAATGAGCAGTTCTTC.

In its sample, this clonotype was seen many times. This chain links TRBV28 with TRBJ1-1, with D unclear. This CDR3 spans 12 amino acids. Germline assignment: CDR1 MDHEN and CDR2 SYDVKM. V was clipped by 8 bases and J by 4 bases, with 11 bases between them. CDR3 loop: CASHLRATEAFF. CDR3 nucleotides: TGTGCCAGCCATTTAAGGGCCACTGAAGCTTTCTTT.

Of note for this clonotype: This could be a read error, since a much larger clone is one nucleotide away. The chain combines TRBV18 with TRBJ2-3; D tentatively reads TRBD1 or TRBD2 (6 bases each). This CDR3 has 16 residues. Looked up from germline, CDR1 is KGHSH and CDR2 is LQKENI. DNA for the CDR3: TGTGCCAGCTCACCCCTTGGGGGGCAGGGGCCTCATACGCAGTGTTTT. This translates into CASSPLGGQGPHTQCF.

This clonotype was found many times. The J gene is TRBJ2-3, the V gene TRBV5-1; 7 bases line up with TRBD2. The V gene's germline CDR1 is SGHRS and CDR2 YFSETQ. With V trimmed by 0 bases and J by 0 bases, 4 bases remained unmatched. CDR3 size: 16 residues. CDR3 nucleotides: TGCGCCAGCAGCTTGGGTTCTAGCGGAAGCACAGATACGCAGTATTTT. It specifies CASSLGSSGSTDTQYF.

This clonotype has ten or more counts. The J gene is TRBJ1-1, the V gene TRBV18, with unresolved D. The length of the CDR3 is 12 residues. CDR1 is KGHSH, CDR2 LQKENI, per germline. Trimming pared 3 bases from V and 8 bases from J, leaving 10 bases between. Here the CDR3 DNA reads TGTGCCAGCTCACCTTCTGGGCCCGAAGCTTTCTTT. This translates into CASSPSGPEAFF.

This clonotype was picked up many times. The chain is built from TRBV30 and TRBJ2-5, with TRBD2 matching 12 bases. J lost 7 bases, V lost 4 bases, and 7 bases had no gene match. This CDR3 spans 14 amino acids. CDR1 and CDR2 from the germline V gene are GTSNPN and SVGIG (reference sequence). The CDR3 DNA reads TGTGCCTGGATTACTAGCGGGAGGCCACGGACCCAGTACTTC. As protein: CAWITSGRPRTQYF.

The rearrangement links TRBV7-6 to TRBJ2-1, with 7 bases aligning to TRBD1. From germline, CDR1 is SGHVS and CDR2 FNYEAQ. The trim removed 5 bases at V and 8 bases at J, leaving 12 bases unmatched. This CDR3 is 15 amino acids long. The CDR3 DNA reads TGTGCCAGCAGCCACCACCCAGGGGGAGAGGATGAGCAGTTCTTC. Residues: CASSHHPGGEDEQFF.

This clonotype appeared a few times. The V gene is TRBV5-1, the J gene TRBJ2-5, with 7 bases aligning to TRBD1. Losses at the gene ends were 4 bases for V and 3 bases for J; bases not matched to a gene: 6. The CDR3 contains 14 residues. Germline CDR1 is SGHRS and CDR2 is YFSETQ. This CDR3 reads CASSALQGEETQYF. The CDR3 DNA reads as TGCGCCAGCAGCGCCCTTCAGGGGGAAGAGACCCAGTACTTC.

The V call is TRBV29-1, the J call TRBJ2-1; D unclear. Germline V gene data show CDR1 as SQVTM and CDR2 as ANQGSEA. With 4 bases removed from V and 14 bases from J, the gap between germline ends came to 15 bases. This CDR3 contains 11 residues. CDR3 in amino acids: CSVVVSYGEFF. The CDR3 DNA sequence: TGCAGCGTTGTAGTTTCGTACGGCGAGTTCTTC.

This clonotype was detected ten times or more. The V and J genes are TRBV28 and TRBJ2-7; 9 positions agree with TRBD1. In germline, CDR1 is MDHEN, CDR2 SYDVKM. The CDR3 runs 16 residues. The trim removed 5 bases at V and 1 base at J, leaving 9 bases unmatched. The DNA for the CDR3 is TGTGCCAGCAGTCCTCCTCCGGGACAGGGATCCTACGAGCAGTACTTC. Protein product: CASSPPPGQGSYEQYF.

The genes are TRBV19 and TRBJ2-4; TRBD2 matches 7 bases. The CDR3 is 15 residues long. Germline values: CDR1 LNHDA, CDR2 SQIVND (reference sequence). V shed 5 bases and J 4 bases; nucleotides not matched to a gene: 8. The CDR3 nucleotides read TGTGCCAGTAGTCGAGGACTAGTAGGAAAAAACATTCAGTACTTC. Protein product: CASSRGLVGKNIQYF.

The CDR3 nucleotides read TGCGCCAGCAGCCAAACGGGGGACCTCGGCTACAATGAGCAGTTCTTC. It encodes CASSQTGDLGYNEQFF. This chain links TRBV4-1 with TRBJ2-1; TRBD2 is a possible D gene (6 bases). V lost 2 bases and J lost 3, with 14 bases in between. The CDR3 consists of 16 residues. Looked up from germline, CDR1 is MGHRA and CDR2 is YSYEKL.

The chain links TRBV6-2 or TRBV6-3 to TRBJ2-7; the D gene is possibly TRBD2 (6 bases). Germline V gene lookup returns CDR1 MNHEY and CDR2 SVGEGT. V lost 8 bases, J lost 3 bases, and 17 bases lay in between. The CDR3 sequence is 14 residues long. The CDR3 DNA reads TGTGCCAGCGGTAACGACAAAGCGGGCTACGAGCAGTACTTC. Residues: CASGNDKAGYEQYF.

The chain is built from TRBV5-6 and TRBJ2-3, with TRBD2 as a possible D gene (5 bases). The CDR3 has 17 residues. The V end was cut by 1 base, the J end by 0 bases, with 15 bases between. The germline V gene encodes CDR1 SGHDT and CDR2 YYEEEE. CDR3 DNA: TGTGCCAGCAGCTTGCGGACTTCCTCCTCTAGCACAGATACGCAGTATTTT. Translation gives CASSLRTSSSSTDTQYF.

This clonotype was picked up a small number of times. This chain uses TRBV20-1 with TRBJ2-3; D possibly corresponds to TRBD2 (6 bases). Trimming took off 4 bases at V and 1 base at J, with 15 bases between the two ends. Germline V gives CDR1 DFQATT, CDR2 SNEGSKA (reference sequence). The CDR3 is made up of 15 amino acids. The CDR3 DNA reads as TGCAGTGCTAAAATCGGGGGTGGAGGCACAGATACGCAGTATTTT. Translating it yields CSAKIGGGGTDTQYF.

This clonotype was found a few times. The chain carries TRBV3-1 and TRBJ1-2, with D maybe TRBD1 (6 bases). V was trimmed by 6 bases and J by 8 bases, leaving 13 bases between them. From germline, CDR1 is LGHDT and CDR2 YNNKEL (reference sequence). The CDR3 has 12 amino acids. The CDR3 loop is CASSHEGGGYTF. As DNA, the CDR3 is TGTGCCAGCAGTCACGAGGGGGGAGGCTACACCTTC.

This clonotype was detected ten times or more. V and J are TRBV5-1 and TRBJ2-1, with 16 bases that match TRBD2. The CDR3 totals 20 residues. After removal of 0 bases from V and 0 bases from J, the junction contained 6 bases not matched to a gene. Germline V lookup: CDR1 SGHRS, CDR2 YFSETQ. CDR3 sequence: CASSLEGLAGGISSYNEQFF. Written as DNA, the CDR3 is TGCGCCAGCAGCTTGGAGGGACTAGCGGGAGGGATTAGCTCCTACAATGAGCAGTTCTTC.